This TCR beta chain derives from a study of blood T cell repertoires in COVID-19. The overall study: Spain, Italy and the United States supplied samples that represented acute and convalescent COVID-19.

Method: immunoSEQ multiplex PCR; TCRdb's copy keeps in-frame clones and lacks some. The sample has about 81,000 clones; 88% are singletons. The junction had 8 bases not matched to a gene; V was cut back by 1 base and J by 2 bases. The CDR3 spans 19 residues. CDR1 is LGHDT, CDR2 YNNKEL, per germline (reference sequence). The sequence came from a woman aged 80 or over with acute or convalescent COVID-19. This chain links TRBV3-1 (or the pseudogene TRBV3-2) with TRBJ2-3; 14 nucleotides line up with TRBD2. Sequencing used peripheral blood. CDR3 coding DNA: TGTGCCAGCAGCCAAGGTGGGGGACTAGCGGGAGCCTACACAGATACGCAGTATTTT. It specifies CASSQGGGLAGAYTDTQYF.